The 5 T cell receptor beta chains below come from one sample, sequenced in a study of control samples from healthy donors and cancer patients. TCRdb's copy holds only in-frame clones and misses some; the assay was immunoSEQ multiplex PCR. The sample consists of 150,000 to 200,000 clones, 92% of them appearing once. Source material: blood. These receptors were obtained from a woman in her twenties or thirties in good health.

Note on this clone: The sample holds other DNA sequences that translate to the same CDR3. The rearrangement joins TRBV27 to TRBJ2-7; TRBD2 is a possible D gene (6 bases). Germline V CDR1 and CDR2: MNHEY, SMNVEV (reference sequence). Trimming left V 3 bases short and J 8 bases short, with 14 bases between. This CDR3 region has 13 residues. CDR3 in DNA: TGTGCCAGCAGTTTCGGGGGAGATACTCAGCAGTACTTC. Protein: CASSFGGDTQQYF.

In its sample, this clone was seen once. CDR3 residues: CASSQRLGELFF. In DNA form, the CDR3 reads TGTGCCAGCAGCCAGCGGCTCGGGGAGCTGTTTTTT. The chain uses TRBV13 and TRBJ2-2, with a possible D match to TRBD2 (5 bases). Germline-derived CDR1 and CDR2 are PRHDT and FYEKMQ (reference sequence). CDR3 length: 12 amino acids. V shed 5 bases and J shed 7 bases, with 8 bases lying between them.

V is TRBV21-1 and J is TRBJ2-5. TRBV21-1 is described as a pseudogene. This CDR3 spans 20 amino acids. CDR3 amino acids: CASSNRPRAGGRTRQETQYF. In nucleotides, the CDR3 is TGTGCCAGCAGCAACCGTCCGAGGGCTGGCGGGCGGACAAGGCAAGAGACCCAGTACTTC.

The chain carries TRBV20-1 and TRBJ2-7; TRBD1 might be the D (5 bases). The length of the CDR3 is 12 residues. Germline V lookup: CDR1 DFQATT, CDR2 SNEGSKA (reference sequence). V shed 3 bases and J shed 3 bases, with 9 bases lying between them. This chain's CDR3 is CSASKQDYEQYF. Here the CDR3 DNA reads TGCAGTGCTAGTAAACAGGACTACGAGCAGTACTTC.

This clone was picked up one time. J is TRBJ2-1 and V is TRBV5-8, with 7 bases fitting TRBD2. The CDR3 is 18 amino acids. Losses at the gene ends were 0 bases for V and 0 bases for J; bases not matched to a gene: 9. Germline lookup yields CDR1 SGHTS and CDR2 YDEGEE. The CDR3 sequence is CASSLGSLLATSYNEQFF. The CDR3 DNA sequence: TGTGCCAGCAGCTTGGGGTCCCTACTAGCGACCTCCTACAATGAGCAGTTCTTC. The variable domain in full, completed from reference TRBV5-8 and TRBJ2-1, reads EAGVTQSPTHLIKTRGQQATLRCSPISGHTSVYWYQQALGLGLQFLLWYDEGEERNRGNFPPRFSGRQFPNYSSELNVNALELEDSALYLCASSLGSLLATSYNEQFFGPGTRLTVL.